What follows describes a single T cell receptor beta chain. Its antigen is unknown. This sample stems from a study of T cell responses to AZD1222 COVID-19 vaccine. Whole-study findings and limits: Mostly white British, mostly female donors; authors suggested clonal diversity may be underestimated.

Germline CDR1 LNHDA, CDR2 SQIVND (reference sequence). V was pared by 3 bases and J by 9 bases, with 5 bases of the junction left unmatched. This CDR3 is built from 15 residues. Recipients boosted at about 4 weeks or about 12 weeks are pooled. The data were produced by immunoSEQ multiplex PCR, yet TCRdb's version contains in-frame clones alone and is incomplete. The sample has 130,000 to 150,000 clones, around 84% seen once; the top ten hold about 4.8%. The chain is built from TRBV19 and TRBJ2-2; 12 bases align to TRBD1. The receptor was derived from an adult who received the AZD1222 COVID-19 vaccine. This sample comprised peripheral blood, obtained 28 days after the second AZD1222 dose. In nucleotides, the CDR3 is TGTGCCAGTAGTATGGGACAGGGGGCGGTCAGGGAGCTGTTTTTT. Its translation: CASSMGQGAVRELFF.